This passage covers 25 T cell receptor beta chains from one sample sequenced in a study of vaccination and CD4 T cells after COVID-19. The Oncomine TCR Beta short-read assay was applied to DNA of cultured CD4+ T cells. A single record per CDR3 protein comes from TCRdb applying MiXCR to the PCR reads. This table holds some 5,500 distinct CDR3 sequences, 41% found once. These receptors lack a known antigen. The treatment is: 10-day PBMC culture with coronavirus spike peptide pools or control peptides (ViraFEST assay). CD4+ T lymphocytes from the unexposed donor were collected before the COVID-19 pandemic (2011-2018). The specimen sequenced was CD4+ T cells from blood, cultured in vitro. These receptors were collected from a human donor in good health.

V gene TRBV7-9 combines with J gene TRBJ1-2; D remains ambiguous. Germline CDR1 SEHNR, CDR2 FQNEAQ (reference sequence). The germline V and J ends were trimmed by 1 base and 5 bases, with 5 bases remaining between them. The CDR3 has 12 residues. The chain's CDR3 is CASSLDSYGYTF. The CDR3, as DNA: TGTGCCAGCAGCTTAGACAGTTATGGCTACACCTTC.

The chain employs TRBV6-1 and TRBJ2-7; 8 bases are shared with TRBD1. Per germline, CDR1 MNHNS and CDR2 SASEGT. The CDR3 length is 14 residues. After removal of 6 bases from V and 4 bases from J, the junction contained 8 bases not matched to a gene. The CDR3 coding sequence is TGTGCCAGCAGCGCCGGGACAGGATATTACGAGCAGTACTTC. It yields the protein CASSAGTGYYEQYF.

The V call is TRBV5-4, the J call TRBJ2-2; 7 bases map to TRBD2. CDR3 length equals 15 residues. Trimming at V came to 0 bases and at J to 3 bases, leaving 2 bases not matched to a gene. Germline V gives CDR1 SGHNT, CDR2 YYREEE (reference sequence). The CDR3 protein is CASSLGGRDTGELFF. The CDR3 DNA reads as TGTGCCAGCAGCTTGGGGGGGAGGGACACCGGGGAGCTGTTTTTT. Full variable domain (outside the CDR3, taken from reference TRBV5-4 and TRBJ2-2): ETGVTQSPTHLIKTRGQQVTLRCSSQSGHNTVSWYQQALGQGPQFIFQYYREEENGRGNFPPRFSGLQFPNYSSELNVNALELDDSALYLCASSLGGRDTGELFFGEGSRLTVL.

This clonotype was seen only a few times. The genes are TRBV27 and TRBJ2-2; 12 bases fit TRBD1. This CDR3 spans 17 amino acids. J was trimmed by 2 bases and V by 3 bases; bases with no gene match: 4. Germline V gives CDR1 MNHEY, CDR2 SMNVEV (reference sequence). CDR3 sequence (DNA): TGTGCCAGCAGTTTCCGGGGACAGGGGGCCAACACCGGGGAGCTGTTTTTT. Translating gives CASSFRGQGANTGELFF.

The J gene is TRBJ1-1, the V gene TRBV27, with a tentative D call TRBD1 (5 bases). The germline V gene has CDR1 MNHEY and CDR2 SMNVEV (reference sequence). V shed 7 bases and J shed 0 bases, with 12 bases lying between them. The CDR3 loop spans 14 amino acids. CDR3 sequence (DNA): TGTGCCAGCACCAAGGGGAAAATGAACACTGAAGCTTTCTTT. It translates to CASTKGKMNTEAFF.

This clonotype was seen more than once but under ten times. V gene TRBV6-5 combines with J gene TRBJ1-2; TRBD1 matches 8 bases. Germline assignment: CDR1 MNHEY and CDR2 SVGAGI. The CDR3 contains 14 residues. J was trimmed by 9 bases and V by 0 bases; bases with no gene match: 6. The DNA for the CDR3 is TGTGCCAGCAGTTACTCGACAGGGGATCTTAGCTACACCTTC. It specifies CASSYSTGDLSYTF.

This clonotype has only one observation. This CDR3 is CASSPFTSGTSTDTQYF. The CDR3 DNA sequence: TGTGCCAGCAGCCCCTTCACTAGCGGAACTAGCACAGATACGCAGTATTTT. The J gene is TRBJ2-3, the V gene TRBV6-1; TRBD2 agrees at 8 bases. The CDR3 totals 17 residues. The V gene's germline CDR1 is MNHNS and CDR2 SASEGT. V lost 6 bases and J lost 0; bases outside the gene matches: 11.

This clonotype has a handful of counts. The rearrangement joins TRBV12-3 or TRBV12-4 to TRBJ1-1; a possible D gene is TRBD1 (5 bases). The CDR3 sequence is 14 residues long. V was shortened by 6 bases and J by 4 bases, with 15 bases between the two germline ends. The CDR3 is CASSPWAGGTEAFF. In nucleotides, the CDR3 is TGTGCCAGCAGCCCCTGGGCGGGGGGCACTGAAGCTTTCTTT.

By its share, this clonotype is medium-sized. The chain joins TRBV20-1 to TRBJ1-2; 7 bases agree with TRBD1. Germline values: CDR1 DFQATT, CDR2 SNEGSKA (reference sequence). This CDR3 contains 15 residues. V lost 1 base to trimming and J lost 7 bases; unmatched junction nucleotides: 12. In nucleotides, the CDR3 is TGCAGTGCTAGAGGGGGTCTTCAGGGGGACGGTGGCTACACCTTC. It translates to CSARGGLQGDGGYTF.

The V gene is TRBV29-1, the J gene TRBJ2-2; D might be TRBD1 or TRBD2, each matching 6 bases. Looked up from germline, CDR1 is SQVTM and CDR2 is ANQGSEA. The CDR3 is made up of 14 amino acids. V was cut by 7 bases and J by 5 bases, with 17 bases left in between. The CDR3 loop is CSAMARGVTGELFF. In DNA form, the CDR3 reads TGCAGCGCCATGGCAAGGGGGGTTACCGGGGAGCTGTTTTTT.

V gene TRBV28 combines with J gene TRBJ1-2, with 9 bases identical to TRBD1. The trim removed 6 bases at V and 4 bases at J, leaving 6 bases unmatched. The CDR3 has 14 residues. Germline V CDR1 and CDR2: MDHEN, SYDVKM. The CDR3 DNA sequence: TGTGCCAGCAGCTGGCCGGGACAGGGCTATGGCTACACCTTC. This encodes CASSWPGQGYGYTF.

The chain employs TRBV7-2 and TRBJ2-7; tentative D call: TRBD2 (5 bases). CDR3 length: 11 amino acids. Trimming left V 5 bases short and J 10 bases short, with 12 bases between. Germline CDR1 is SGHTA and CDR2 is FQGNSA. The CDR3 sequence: CASSNLASQYF. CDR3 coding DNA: TGTGCCAGCAGCAATCTAGCTTCTCAGTACTTC.

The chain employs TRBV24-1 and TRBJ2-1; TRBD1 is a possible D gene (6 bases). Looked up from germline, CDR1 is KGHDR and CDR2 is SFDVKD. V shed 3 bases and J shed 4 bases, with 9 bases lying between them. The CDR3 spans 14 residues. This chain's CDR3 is CATSDPGQYNEQFF. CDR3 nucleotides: TGTGCCACCAGTGATCCTGGACAGTACAATGAGCAGTTCTTC.

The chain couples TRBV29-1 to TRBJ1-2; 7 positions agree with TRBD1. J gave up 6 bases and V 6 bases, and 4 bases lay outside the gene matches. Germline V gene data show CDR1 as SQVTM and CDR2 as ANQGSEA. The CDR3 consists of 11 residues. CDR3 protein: CSVQQGNGYTF. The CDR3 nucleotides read TGCAGCGTCCAACAGGGGAATGGCTACACCTTC.

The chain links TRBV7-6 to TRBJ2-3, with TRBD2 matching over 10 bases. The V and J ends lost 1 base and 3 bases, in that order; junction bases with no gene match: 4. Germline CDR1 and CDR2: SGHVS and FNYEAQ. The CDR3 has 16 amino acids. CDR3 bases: TGTGCCAGCAGCTTAGAGAGCGGGGGGGCGACAGATACGCAGTATTTT. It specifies CASSLESGGATDTQYF.

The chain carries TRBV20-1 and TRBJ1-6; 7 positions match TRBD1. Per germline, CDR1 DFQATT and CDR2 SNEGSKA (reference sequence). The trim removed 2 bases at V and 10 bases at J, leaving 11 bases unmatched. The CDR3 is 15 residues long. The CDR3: CSARPLTGTISPLHF. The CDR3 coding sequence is TGCAGTGCTAGACCCTTGACAGGGACCATATCACCCCTCCACTTT.

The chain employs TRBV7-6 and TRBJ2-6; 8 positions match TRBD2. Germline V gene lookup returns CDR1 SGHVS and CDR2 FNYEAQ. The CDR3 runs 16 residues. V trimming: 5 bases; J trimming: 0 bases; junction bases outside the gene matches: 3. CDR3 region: CASSEGTSSGANVLTF. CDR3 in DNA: TGTGCCAGCAGCGAGGGGACTAGCTCTGGGGCCAACGTCCTGACTTTC.

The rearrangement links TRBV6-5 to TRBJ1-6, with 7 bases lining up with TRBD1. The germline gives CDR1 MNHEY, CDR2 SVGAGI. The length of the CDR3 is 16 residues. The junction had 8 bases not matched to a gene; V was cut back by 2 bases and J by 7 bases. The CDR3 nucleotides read TGTGCCAGCAGTTACCCGGGGCAGGGGGGCAATTCACCCCTCCACTTT. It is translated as CASSYPGQGGNSPLHF.

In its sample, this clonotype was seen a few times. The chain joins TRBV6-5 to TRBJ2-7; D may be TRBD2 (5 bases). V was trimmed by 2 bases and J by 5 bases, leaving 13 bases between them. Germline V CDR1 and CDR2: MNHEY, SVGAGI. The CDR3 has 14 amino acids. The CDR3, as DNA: TGTGCCAGCAGTTACGATATGTTCGGGGACGAGCAGTACTTC. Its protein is CASSYDMFGDEQYF.

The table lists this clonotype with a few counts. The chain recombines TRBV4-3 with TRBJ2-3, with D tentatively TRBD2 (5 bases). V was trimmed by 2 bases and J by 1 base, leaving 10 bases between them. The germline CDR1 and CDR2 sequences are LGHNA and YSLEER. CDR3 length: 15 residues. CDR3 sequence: CASSQQSGGTDTQYF. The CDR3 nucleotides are TGCGCCAGCAGCCAACAAAGCGGAGGCACAGATACGCAGTATTTT.

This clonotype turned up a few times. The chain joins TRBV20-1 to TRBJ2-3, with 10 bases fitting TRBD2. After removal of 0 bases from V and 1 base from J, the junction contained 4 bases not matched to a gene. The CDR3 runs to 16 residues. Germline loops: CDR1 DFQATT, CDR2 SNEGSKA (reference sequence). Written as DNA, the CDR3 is TGCAGTGCTAGAGATCCAACTAGCGGGGGCACAGATACGCAGTATTTT. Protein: CSARDPTSGGTDTQYF.

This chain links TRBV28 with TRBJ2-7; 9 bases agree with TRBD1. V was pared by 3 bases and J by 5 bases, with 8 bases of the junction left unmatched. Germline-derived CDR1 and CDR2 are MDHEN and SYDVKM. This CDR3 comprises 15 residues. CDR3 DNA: TGTGCCAGCAGTTTTTGGGACAGGGCTGTGAACGAGCAGTACTTC. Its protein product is CASSFWDRAVNEQYF.

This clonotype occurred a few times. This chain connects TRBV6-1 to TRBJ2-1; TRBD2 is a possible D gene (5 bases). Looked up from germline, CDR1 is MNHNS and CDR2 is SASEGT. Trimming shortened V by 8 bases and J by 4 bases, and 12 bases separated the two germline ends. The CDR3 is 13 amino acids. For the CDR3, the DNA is TGTGCCAGCCTCCGGGAAGCGTACAATGAGCAGTTCTTC. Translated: CASLREAYNEQFF.

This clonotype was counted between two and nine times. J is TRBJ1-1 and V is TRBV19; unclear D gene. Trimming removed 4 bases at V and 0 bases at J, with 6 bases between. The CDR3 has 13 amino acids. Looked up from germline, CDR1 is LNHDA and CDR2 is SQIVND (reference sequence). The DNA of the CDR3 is TGTGCCAGTAGTACCACAATGAACACTGAAGCTTTCTTT. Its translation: CASSTTMNTEAFF.

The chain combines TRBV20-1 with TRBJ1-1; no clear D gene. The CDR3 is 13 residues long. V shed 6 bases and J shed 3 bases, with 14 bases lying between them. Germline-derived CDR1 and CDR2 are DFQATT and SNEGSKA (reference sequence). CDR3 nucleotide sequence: TGCAGTGCACACGTTGGGTTTTACACTGAAGCTTTCTTT. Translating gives CSAHVGFYTEAFF.